This T cell receptor (beta chain) was recovered during a study of type 1 regulatory T cells. This clonotype was counted a few times. What it recognizes is unknown. The CDR3 runs to 14 residues. V lost 7 bases and J 1 base, leaving 13 bases between the germline ends. TCRdb reanalysed the reads using MiXCR and keeps one entry per CDR3 protein. The table records around 65,000 distinct CDR3 sequences, about 48% of them present only once. The receptor was isolated from a human donor in good health. Sequenced sample: cultured non-Tr1 T cells, either the whole culture or a sorted T cell fraction (not recorded which). The chain is built from TRBV12-3 or TRBV12-4 and TRBJ1-1, with a weak D call TRBD1 (6 bases). CDR3 in amino acids: CASTPRGGNTEAFF. In nucleotides, the CDR3 is TGTGCCAGCACCCCCAGGGGCGGGAACACTGAAGCTTTCTTT.